Presented here are 25 T cell receptor beta chains from one specimen sequenced in a study of metastatic and nonmetastatic thyroid tumors. MiXCR re-clonotyped the PCR reads for TCRdb. The table lists fewer than 15,000 clones, roughly 21% of them singletons. Each patient went into thyroid surgery without having received any treatment. The sample consisted of adjacent normal tissue. The receptors were gathered from a female donor with papillary thyroid cancer or a benign thyroid nodule (not recorded which). Some clones in this sample may be carry-over from other donors' samples.

In its sample, this clone is medium-sized. The chain combines TRBV19 with TRBJ1-6; TRBD1 agrees at 7 bases. V shed 3 bases, J shed 10 bases, and the junction held 6 bases outside the gene matches. Per the germline V gene, CDR1 is LNHDA and CDR2 is SQIVND (reference sequence). There are 14 residues in the CDR3. CDR3 nucleotide sequence: TGTGCCAGTAGTATCGACAGGGCTCGGTCACCCCTCCACTTT. Translated: CASSIDRARSPLHF.

There are many counts of this clone. The gene calls are TRBV7-3 and TRBJ2-1; D not certain. V shed 8 bases and J shed 10 bases, with 18 bases lying between them. The CDR3 covers 13 residues. In germline, CDR1 is SGHTA, CDR2 FQGTGA. CDR3 coding DNA: TGTGCCAGCGGCAACGATTTAGCAGGCGAGCAGTTCTTC. Protein product: CASGNDLAGEQFF.

In its sample, this clone was seen many times. The rearrangement joins TRBV29-1 to TRBJ2-3, with 7 bases that match TRBD1. This CDR3 spans 15 amino acids. Germline V gene lookup returns CDR1 SQVTM and CDR2 ANQGSEA. V lost 6 bases, J lost 0 bases, and 9 bases stayed unmatched. CDR3 coding DNA: TGCAGCGTCAATGGGGACAGTACTAGCACAGATACGCAGTATTTT. Translated: CSVNGDSTSTDTQYF.

This chain joins TRBV28 and TRBJ2-7, with 13 bases identical to TRBD2. CDR1 is MDHEN, CDR2 SYDVKM, per germline. The V segment lost 4 bases and the J segment 6 bases; nucleotides outside the gene matches: 0. The CDR3 is made up of 13 amino acids. CDR3 residues: CASSWTSGSEQYF. CDR3 bases: TGTGCCAGCAGTTGGACTAGCGGGAGCGAGCAGTACTTC.

In this sample, this clone is medium-sized. Other nucleotide sequences in the sample specify the same CDR3. The chain carries TRBV11-2 and TRBJ2-7; no reliable D call. Germline-derived CDR1 and CDR2 are SGHAT and FQNNGV. V was pared by 1 base and J by 0 bases, with 13 bases between. The CDR3 loop spans 16 amino acids. In DNA form, the CDR3 reads TGTGCCAGCAGCTTAGGGGCAGGCGTCATCTCCTACGAGCAGTACTTC. Amino acids: CASSLGAGVISYEQYF.

This clone was found many times. The rearrangement links TRBV13 to TRBJ2-2; 7 nucleotides align to TRBD1. The V and J ends lost 4 bases and 4 bases, in that order; junction bases with no gene match: 9. CDR1 PRHDT and CDR2 FYEKMQ come from the germline V gene (reference sequence). This CDR3 is 16 amino acids long. CDR3 DNA sequence: TGTGCCAGCAGCTCCGGACAGGTTGGTGCCACCGGGGAGCTGTTTTTT. Translated: CASSSGQVGATGELFF.

This clone appeared many times. The chain has TRBV20-1 and TRBJ1-6; D call uncertain. Germline values: CDR1 DFQATT, CDR2 SNEGSKA (reference sequence). V dropped 3 bases and J dropped 0 bases, with 9 bases sitting between them. This CDR3 has 15 amino acids. The CDR3 region has the DNA TGCAGTGCTAGCGGGGAAAGCTCCTATAATTCACCCCTCCACTTT. It translates to CSASGESSYNSPLHF.

The chain joins TRBV6-1 to TRBJ1-2, with D maybe TRBD1 (6 bases). CDR1 is MNHNS and CDR2 is SASEGT in the germline V gene. The CDR3 is made up of 13 amino acids. V lost 6 bases and J 1 base, leaving 9 bases between the germline ends. CDR3 sequence (DNA): TGTGCCAGCAGGACAGGATTTAACTATGGCTACACCTTC. Its protein is CASRTGFNYGYTF.

This clone has a handful of counts. The chain combines TRBV28 with TRBJ1-1; 9 positions agree with TRBD1. The germline V gene has CDR1 MDHEN and CDR2 SYDVKM. The CDR3 spans 16 residues. Germline trimming cut 1 base from V and 0 bases from J; bases unmatched to any gene: 3. The CDR3 coding sequence is TGTGCCAGCAGTTTATCCTACAGGGGGCTGAACACTGAAGCTTTCTTT. Amino acid sequence: CASSLSYRGLNTEAFF.

A remark on this clone: An end of the junction differs from the germline gene, which may be a read error. V usage is TRBV2 and J usage is TRBJ1-2, with D perhaps matching TRBD1 (5 bases). This CDR3 is 14 amino acids long. CDR1 and CDR2 (germline): SNHLY, FYNNEI. The CDR3: CAGTKRDQNYCYTF. The CDR3 nucleotides read TGTGCCGGCACTAAAAGGGACCAAAACTATTGCTACACCTTC.

The CDR3 sequence is CARNLAHYNEQFF. The CDR3 bases are TGTGCCAGAAACCTAGCCCACTACAATGAGCAGTTCTTC. The rearrangement joins TRBV6-1 to TRBJ2-1, with D perhaps TRBD2 (5 bases). V lost 9 bases to trimming and J lost 3 bases, with 12 bases between them. In germline, CDR1 is MNHNS, CDR2 SASEGT. The CDR3 consists of 13 residues.

This clone was seen a few times. One junction end does not reproduce the germline sequence, and a read error may be involved. Within the sample, other DNA sequences also encode this same CDR3. This chain joins TRBV19 and TRBJ1-1; D gene uncertain. Germline V gene lookup returns CDR1 LNHDA and CDR2 SQIVND (reference sequence). CDR3 length: 12 amino acids. CDR3: CATGPGATEAFF. CDR3 DNA sequence: TGCGCCACCGGTCCCGGAGCCACTGAAGCTTTCTTT.

Ten or more counts support this clone. The CDR3 DNA sequence: TGTGCCAGCAGCTTAACAGACACCGGGGAGCTGTTTTTT. Amino acids: CASSLTDTGELFF. V is TRBV7-9 and J is TRBJ2-2; D uncertain. The CDR3 has 13 amino acids. CDR1 is SEHNR, CDR2 FQNEAQ, per germline (reference sequence). V was pared by 2 bases and J by 3 bases, with 4 bases between.

This chain uses TRBV7-2 with TRBJ2-2; 11 nucleotides line up with TRBD2. J gave up 6 bases and V 0 bases, and 9 bases lay outside the gene matches. This CDR3 has 18 amino acids. Per the germline V gene, CDR1 is SGHTA and CDR2 is FQGNSA. CDR3: CASSLADSGGDGSGELFF. In DNA, the CDR3 is TGTGCCAGCAGCTTAGCGGATAGCGGGGGGGACGGGTCCGGGGAGCTGTTTTTT.

This rearrangement joins TRBV27 to TRBJ2-6; a possible D gene is TRBD1 (6 bases). V was shortened by 3 bases and J by 1 base, with 13 bases between the two germline ends. The CDR3 is 17 amino acids. Per germline, CDR1 MNHEY and CDR2 SMNVEV (reference sequence). The CDR3 sequence: CASSFTQTGSGANVLTF. CDR3 nucleotides: TGTGCCAGCAGTTTTACCCAAACAGGGTCTGGGGCCAACGTCCTGACTTTC.

Judged by abundance, this clone is medium-sized. The chain carries TRBV20-1 and TRBJ1-5, with D possibly being TRBD1 (5 bases). The CDR3 length is 14 residues. Germline-derived CDR1 and CDR2 are DFQATT and SNEGSKA (reference sequence). V lost 3 bases, J lost 3 bases, and 12 bases lay in between. The CDR3 DNA reads as TGCAGTGCTAGCATGGGGCTCCCCAATCAGCCCCAGCATTTT. It specifies CSASMGLPNQPQHF.

In its sample, this clone was seen a few times. A read error may explain this, as a much larger clone is one base away. The chain is built from TRBV4-3 and TRBJ1-1; TRBD1 is a possible D gene (5 bases). This CDR3 spans 15 amino acids. Trimming stripped 1 base from V and 6 bases from J, with 15 bases between. Germline V gives CDR1 LGHNA, CDR2 YSLEER. The CDR3 region has the DNA TGCGCCAGCAGCCAAGCAATTTCAGGGATCCCTGAAGCTTTCTTT. Amino acids: CASSQAISGIPEAFF.

This clone was found many times. Being one base from a much bigger clone, this may be a read error. The CDR3 carries no conserved terminal phenylalanine or tryptophan, so it likely arises from a read error. This chain links TRBV20-1 with TRBJ1-1; possibly TRBD1 for D (6 bases). CDR1 is DFQATT, CDR2 SNEGSKA, per germline (reference sequence). With 2 bases removed from V and 1 base from J, the gap between germline ends came to 8 bases. This CDR3 has 13 amino acids. This CDR3 is CSARTRGNTEAFS. In DNA, the CDR3 is TGCAGTGCTAGAACCAGGGGGAACACTGAAGCTTTCTCT.

This chain joins TRBV18 and TRBJ1-4; 7 bases match TRBD1. The CDR3 is made up of 16 amino acids. V was clipped by 3 bases and J by 3 bases; unmatched bases: 7. Germline V gene data show CDR1 as KGHSH and CDR2 as LQKENI. CDR3 nucleotides: TGTGCCAGCTCACCCGGACAGGTTATCCCTAATGAAAAACTGTTTTTT. It is translated as CASSPGQVIPNEKLFF.

This clone is medium-sized by share. The chain carries TRBV28 and TRBJ1-3, with D perhaps matching TRBD1 (5 bases). V lost 2 bases and J 1 base, leaving 6 bases between the germline ends. CDR1 and CDR2 from the germline V gene are MDHEN and SYDVKM. CDR3 size: 14 residues. CDR3 sequence reads: CASSLRGSGNTIYF. CDR3 DNA: TGTGCCAGCAGTTTACGGGGGTCTGGAAACACCATATATTTT.

About this clone itself: A read error may produce the germline difference seen at one junction end. The chain joins TRBV9 to TRBJ2-2; the D gene could be TRBD1 or TRBD2 (6 bases each). Germline V lookup: CDR1 SGDLS, CDR2 YYNGEE. The CDR3 sequence is 15 residues long. The CDR3 loop is CASSPGEARVGQLFF. For the CDR3, the DNA is TGTGCCAGCAGCCCAGGGGAGGCTAGGGTCGGGCAGCTGTTTTTT.

This clone was counted at least ten times. The chain is built from TRBV29-1 and TRBJ2-7; D is uncertain. Germline V CDR1 and CDR2: SQVTM, ANQGSEA. This CDR3 contains 12 residues. V dropped 0 bases and J dropped 5 bases, with 8 bases sitting between them. The CDR3 DNA reads TGCAGCGTTGAAGATGTTGCCGACGAGCAGTACTTC. It encodes CSVEDVADEQYF.

Note on this clone: Other nucleotide sequences from this sample produce the same CDR3. The CDR3 DNA reads TGTGCCAGCAGTGAAGTGTGGGGTTACGAGCAGTACTTC. It specifies CASSEVWGYEQYF. The chain is built from TRBV6-1 and TRBJ2-7, with D unresolved. Germline V gives CDR1 MNHNS, CDR2 SASEGT. This CDR3 comprises 13 residues. Between the trimmed V and J ends, which lost 1 base and 4 bases, there was a span of 8 bases.

This clone was found many times. The CDR3 nucleotides are TGTGCCAGCAGTCGCCGGGACAGGGGCAATCAGCCCCAGCATTTT. It encodes CASSRRDRGNQPQHF. V and J are TRBV12-3 or TRBV12-4 and TRBJ1-5, with TRBD1 identical over 9 bases. The ends lost 5 bases at V and 2 bases at J; junction bases unmatched: 4. This CDR3 has 15 residues.

This clone ranks as medium-sized. The chain recombines TRBV7-2 with TRBJ2-7; 13 bases line up with TRBD2. The CDR3 is 14 residues long. Germline V gene lookup returns CDR1 SGHTA and CDR2 FQGNSA. The J segment lost 7 bases and the V segment lost 5 bases, leaving 5 bases of the junction unmatched. CDR3 amino acids: CASSLWTSGGEQYF. The CDR3 DNA follows: TGTGCCAGCAGCCTCTGGACTAGCGGGGGAGAGCAGTACTTC.